The TCR beta chain under discussion was sequenced for a study of T cells after yellow fever vaccination. The trim removed 6 bases at V and 7 bases at J, leaving 15 bases unmatched. The CDR3 contains 14 residues. Germline-derived CDR1 and CDR2 are DFQATT and SNEGSKA (reference sequence). One entry per CDR3 protein, called by TCRdb with MiXCR from the 5' RACE reads. The table has about 360,000 distinct CDR3 sequences, under 7.5% seen once. This sequence was found in a man aged 25-45 years who received the YFV17D yellow fever vaccine. The chain recombines TRBV20-1 with TRBJ2-7; 7 bases are a match to TRBD2. This specimen consisted of PBMCs, obtained 5 days after the yellow fever booster vaccination. The CDR3 spells CSARSGGWGLEQYF. In DNA form, the CDR3 reads TGCAGTGCCAGATCGGGAGGATGGGGCCTGGAGCAGTACTTC.